The 17 T cell receptor beta chains listed next were all sequenced from one sample in a study of CXCR3-negative and CXCR3-positive naive CD8 T cells. 5' RACE that incorporated UMI labels was used to prepare the TRB cDNA libraries. With the 5' RACE reads reprocessed, TCRdb shows one record per CDR3 protein and no DNA. In all, the sample yields approximately 59,000 distinct CDR3 sequences. These TCRs' antigens remain unknown. Study-level results: Naive cells that were CXCR3-positive had more hydrophobic TRB CDR3s (compared with CXCR3-negative naive cells).

Sequencing input: naive CXCR3+ CD8+ T cells from blood. Subset of the sample: CD45RO-CCR7+CD27+CD95- naive CD8+ T cells expressing CXCR3 (TNR3+). These receptors all stem from a human donor in good health. Some clones in this sample may be carry-over from other donors' samples.

This chain uses TRBV6-2 or TRBV6-3 with TRBJ2-1; TCRdb outputs TRBD2, but without DNA this stays unchecked. The length of the CDR3 is 16 residues. Germline CDR1 is MNHEY and CDR2 is SVGEGT. CDR3 loop: CASSYSTSGGANEQFF.

The J gene is TRBJ2-5, the V gene TRBV3-1; TCRdb lists TRBD2, though no DNA is available to test this call. Germline loops: CDR1 LGHDT, CDR2 YNNKEL (reference sequence). This CDR3 spans 13 amino acids. The CDR3 is CASSQVVEETQYF.

The CDR3 protein is CSVVGYQTGSKVGYGYTF. The genes are TRBV29-1 and TRBJ1-2; TCRdb indicates TRBD1, and absent DNA this call remains unverified. Germline values: CDR1 SQVTM, CDR2 ANQGSEA. The CDR3 length is 18 residues. Full variable domain (remainder filled in from reference TRBV29-1 and TRBJ1-2): SAVISQKPSRDICQRGTSLTIQCQVDSQVTMMFWYRQQPGQSLTLIATANQGSEATYESGFVIDKFPISRPNLTFSTLTVSNMSPEDSSIYLCSVVGYQTGSKVGYGYTFGSGTRLTVV.

Here the CDR3 reads CSVLPTGPDTQYF. The chain has TRBV29-1 and TRBJ2-3; TCRdb's D call, TRBD1, is unchecked because there is no DNA. Germline-derived CDR1 and CDR2 are SQVTM and ANQGSEA. The CDR3 runs to 13 residues.

The CDR3 here is CSARSPTVDYEQYF. The chain carries TRBV20-1 and TRBJ2-7. The CDR3 covers 14 residues. The germline CDR1 and CDR2 sequences are DFQATT and SNEGSKA (reference sequence).

The chain carries TRBV27 and TRBJ2-1; TCRdb calls TRBD1, which cannot be checked without DNA. Germline CDR1 is MNHEY and CDR2 is SMNVEV (reference sequence). The CDR3 has 17 residues. The CDR3 sequence: CASSRLPPGQVRNEQFF.

The rearrangement uses TRBV20-1 and TRBJ2-1; no DNA is available, so the TRBD1 call from TCRdb remains unchecked. Germline loops: CDR1 DFQATT, CDR2 SNEGSKA (reference sequence). The CDR3 length is 16 residues. This CDR3 is CSANGAGASSYNEQFF.

This chain uses TRBV20-1 with TRBJ1-6; checking the TCRdb D call of TRBD1 is not possible without DNA. Germline V gene sequence: CDR1 DFQATT, CDR2 SNEGSKA (reference sequence). This CDR3 has 16 residues. The CDR3: CSARDGTGELNSPLHF.

The chain uses TRBV5-1 and TRBJ2-7. This CDR3 has 13 amino acids. Per germline, CDR1 SGHRS and CDR2 YFSETQ. The CDR3 here is CASSLDTTYEQYF.

V gene TRBV6-2 or TRBV6-3 combines with J gene TRBJ2-6; without DNA, the TCRdb call of TRBD1 cannot be checked. CDR1 is MNHEY and CDR2 is SVGEGT in the germline V gene. The CDR3 runs 15 residues. CDR3 sequence reads: CASIDRISGANVLTF.

The chain joins TRBV21-1 to TRBJ2-1. TRBV21-1 represents a pseudogene. CDR3 length: 17 amino acids. CDR3 sequence: CASSKVSRFSHSHEQFF.

The chain employs TRBV15 and TRBJ1-5; TCRdb indicates TRBD1, and absent DNA this call remains unverified. The length of the CDR3 is 16 residues. Per germline, CDR1 LNHNV and CDR2 YYDKDF (reference sequence). The CDR3 spells CATRGQGAYSNQPQHF.

The chain combines TRBV27 with TRBJ2-4; without DNA, the TCRdb call of TRBD1 cannot be checked. The CDR3 totals 17 residues. Germline-derived CDR1 and CDR2 are MNHEY and SMNVEV (reference sequence). The chain's CDR3 is CASSLSLDRRYENIQYF.

The rearrangement uses TRBV20-1 and TRBJ2-7; TCRdb returns TRBD2, unconfirmable since there is no DNA. The CDR3 is made up of 16 amino acids. The V gene's germline CDR1 is DFQATT and CDR2 SNEGSKA (reference sequence). This chain's CDR3 is CSARAGGTRLLDEQYF.

The V call is TRBV9, the J call TRBJ2-7; the TRBD2 assignment by TCRdb is unverifiable without DNA. The CDR3 totals 15 residues. Germline CDR1 and CDR2: SGDLS and YYNGEE. CDR3 sequence reads: CASSVDRGSVYEQYF.

The rearrangement uses TRBV12-5 and TRBJ2-7; TCRdb gives TRBD1 as the D gene, but with no DNA this cannot be confirmed. Germline V CDR1 and CDR2: LGHNT, FRNRAP. CDR3 length: 12 amino acids. The chain's CDR3 is CASGFFGQEQYF.

The rearrangement uses TRBV29-1 and TRBJ2-7. The CDR3 is 13 residues long. The germline CDR1 and CDR2 sequences are SQVTM and ANQGSEA. CDR3 region: CSVESGSSYEQYF.